This T cell receptor (beta chain) emerged from a study of T cells in Graves' hyperthyroidism and ophthalmopathy. Germline CDR1 reads MGHDK; CDR2 reads SYGVNS. The CDR3 extends over 14 amino acids. J was trimmed by 2 bases and V by 8 bases; bases with no gene match: 8. About this clonotype itself: Its antigen is unidentified.

RNA transcripts gave rise to amplified TCR beta CDR3 regions. The study used the HTBI primer set for a first-round RT-PCR of the TCR CDR3. Using its own MiXCR run on the multiplex PCR reads, TCRdb lists one record per CDR3 protein. This sample has 600,000 to 700,000 distinct CDR3 sequences, with about 45% found just once. The study, taken as a whole, reports: Blood also contained most expanded thyroid clonotypes above 0.001.

V and J are TRBV25-1 and TRBJ1-2, with 7 bases matching TRBD1. Sequences were obtained from peripheral blood or thyroid tissue (not recorded which). This receptor was identified in an adult man with Graves' disease, either hyperthyroidism or ophthalmopathy (not recorded which). CDR3 region: CASENRGFNYGYTF. The CDR3 nucleotides read TGTGCCAGCGAGAACAGGGGTTTCAACTATGGCTACACCTTC.